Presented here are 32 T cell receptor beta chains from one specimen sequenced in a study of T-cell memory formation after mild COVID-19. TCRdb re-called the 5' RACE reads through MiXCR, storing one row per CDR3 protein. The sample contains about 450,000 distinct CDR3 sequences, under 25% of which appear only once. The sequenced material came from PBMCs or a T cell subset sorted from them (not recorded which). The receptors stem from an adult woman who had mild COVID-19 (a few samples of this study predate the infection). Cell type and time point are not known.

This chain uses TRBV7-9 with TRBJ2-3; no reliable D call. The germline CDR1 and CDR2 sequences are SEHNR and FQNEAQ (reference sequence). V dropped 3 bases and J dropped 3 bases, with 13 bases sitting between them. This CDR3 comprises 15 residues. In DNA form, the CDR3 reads TGTGCCAGCAGCTTCAATTCCCCGGTAACAGATACGCAGTATTTT. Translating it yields CASSFNSPVTDTQYF.

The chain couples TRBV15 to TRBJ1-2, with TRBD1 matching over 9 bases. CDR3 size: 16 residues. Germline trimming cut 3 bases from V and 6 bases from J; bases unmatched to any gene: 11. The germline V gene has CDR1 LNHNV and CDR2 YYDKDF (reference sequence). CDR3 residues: CATSSKFGQGMDGYTF. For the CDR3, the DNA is TGTGCCACCAGCAGTAAGTTTGGACAGGGGATGGATGGCTACACCTTC. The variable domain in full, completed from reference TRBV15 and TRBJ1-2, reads DAMVIQNPRYQVTQFGKPVTLSCSQTLNHNVMYWYQQKSSQAPKLLFHYYDKDFNNEADTPDNFQSRRPNTSFCFLDIRSPGLGDTAMYLCATSSKFGQGMDGYTFGSGTRLTVV.

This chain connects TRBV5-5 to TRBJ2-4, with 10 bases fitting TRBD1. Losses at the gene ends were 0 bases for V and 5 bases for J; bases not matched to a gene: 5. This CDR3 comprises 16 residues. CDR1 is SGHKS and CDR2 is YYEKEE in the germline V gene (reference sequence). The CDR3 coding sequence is TGTGCCAGCAGCTTGGCAGGACAGGGGGTCGAAAACATTCAGTACTTC. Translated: CASSLAGQGVENIQYF.

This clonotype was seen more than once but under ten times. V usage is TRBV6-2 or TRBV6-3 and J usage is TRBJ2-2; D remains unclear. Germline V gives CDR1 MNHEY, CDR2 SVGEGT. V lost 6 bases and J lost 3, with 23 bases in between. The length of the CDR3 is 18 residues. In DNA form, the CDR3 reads TGTGCCAGCAGCTTATTTCCTTTCGGTAGCAGTGACACCGGGGAGCTGTTTTTT. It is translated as CASSLFPFGSSDTGELFF.

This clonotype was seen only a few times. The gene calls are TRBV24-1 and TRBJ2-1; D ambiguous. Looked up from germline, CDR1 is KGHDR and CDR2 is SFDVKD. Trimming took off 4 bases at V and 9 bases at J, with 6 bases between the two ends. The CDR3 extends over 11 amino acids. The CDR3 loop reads CATSEGFEQFF. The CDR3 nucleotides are TGTGCCACCAGTGAAGGTTTTGAGCAGTTCTTC.

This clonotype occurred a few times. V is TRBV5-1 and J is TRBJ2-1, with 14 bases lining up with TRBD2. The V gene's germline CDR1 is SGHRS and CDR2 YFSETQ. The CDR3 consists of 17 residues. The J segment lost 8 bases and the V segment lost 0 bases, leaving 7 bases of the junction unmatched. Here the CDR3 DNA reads TGCGCCAGCAGCTTGGCGACTAGCGGGGGGGCAATGGATGAGCAGTTCTTC. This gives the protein CASSLATSGGAMDEQFF.

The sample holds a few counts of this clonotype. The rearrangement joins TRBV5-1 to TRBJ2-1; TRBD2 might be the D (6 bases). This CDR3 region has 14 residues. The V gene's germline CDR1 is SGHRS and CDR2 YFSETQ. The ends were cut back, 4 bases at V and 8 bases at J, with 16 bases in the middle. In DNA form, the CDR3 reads TGCGCCAGCAGCGATGGAGGGGTTACAGATGAGCAGTTCTTC. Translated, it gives CASSDGGVTDEQFF.

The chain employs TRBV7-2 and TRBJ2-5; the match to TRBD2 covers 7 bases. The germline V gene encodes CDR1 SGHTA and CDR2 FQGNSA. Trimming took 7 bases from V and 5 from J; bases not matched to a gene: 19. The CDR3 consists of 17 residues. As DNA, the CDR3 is TGTGCCAGCACCCCATCTACTGCAGGGACGGGGGGTGAGACCCAGTACTTC. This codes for CASTPSTAGTGGETQYF.

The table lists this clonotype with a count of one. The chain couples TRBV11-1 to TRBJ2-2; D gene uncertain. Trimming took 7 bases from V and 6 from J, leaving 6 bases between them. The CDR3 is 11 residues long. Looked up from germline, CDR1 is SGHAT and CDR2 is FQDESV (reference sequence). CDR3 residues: CASTKAGELFF. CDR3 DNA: TGTGCCAGCACCAAGGCCGGGGAGCTGTTTTTT.

CDR3 bases: TGTGCCAGCAGCACCCGGACAGTGGAGACCCAGTACTTC. Amino acid sequence: CASSTRTVETQYF. V is TRBV21-1 and J is TRBJ2-5; the D call of TRBD1 is as the table states it, not checked on the DNA. TRBV21-1 is reported as a pseudogene. The CDR3 sequence is 13 residues long.

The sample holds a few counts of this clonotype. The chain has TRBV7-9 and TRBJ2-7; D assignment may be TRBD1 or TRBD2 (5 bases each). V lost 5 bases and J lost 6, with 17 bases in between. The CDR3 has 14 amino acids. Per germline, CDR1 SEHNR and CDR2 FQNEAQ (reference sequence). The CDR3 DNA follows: TGTGCCAGCAGCCGGGACCTTACTACGATCGAGCAGTACTTC. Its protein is CASSRDLTTIEQYF.

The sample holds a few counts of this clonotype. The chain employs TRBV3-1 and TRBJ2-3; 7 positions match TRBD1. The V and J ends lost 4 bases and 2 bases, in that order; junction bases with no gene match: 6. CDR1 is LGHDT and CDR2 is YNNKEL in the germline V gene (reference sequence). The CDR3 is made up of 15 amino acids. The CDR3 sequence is CASSPAGTATDTQYF. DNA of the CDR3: TGTGCCAGCAGCCCTGCCGGGACAGCCACAGATACGCAGTATTTT.

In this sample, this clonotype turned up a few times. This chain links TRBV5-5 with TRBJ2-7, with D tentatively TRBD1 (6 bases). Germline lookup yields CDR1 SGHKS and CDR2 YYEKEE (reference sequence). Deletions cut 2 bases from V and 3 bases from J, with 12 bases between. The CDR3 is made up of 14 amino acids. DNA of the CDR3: TGTGCCAGCAGCTTACCGACAGGTGGCTACGAGCAGTACTTC. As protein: CASSLPTGGYEQYF.

CDR3 protein: CASSVDAVAKNIQYF. The CDR3 bases are TGTGCCAGCAGCGTAGATGCGGTAGCCAAAAACATTCAGTACTTC. The rearrangement joins TRBV9 to TRBJ2-4; no reliable D call. The germline CDR1 and CDR2 sequences are SGDLS and YYNGEE. The CDR3 sequence is 15 residues long. Trimming stripped 0 bases from V and 0 bases from J, with 7 bases between.

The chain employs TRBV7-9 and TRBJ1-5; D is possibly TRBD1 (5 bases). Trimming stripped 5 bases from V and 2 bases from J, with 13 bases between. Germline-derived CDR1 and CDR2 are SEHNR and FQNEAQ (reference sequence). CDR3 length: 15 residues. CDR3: CASSLGTLGNQPQHF. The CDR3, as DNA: TGTGCCAGCAGCCTCGGGACGCTCGGCAATCAGCCCCAGCATTTT.

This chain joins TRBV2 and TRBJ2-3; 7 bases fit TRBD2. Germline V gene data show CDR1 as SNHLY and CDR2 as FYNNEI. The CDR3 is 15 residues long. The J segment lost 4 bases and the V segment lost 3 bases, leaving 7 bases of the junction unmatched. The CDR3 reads CASSDPAGRADTQYF. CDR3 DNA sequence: TGTGCCAGCAGTGACCCGGCAGGGAGGGCAGATACGCAGTATTTT.

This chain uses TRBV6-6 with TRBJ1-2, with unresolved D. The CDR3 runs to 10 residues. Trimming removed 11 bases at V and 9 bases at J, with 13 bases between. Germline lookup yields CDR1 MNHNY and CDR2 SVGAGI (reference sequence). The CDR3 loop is CALGGGSYTF. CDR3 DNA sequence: TGTGCCCTCGGCGGAGGTAGCTACACCTTC.

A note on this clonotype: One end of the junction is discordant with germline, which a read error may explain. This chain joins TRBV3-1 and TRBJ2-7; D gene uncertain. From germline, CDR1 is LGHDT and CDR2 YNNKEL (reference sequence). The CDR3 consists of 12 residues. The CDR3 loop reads CASSQLSYDQYF. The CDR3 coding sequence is TGTGCCAGCAGCCAGCTTAGCTACGATCAGTACTTC.

CDR3 nucleotides: TGTGCCTGGAGTTTGGGGGGAAAAGAGACCCAGTACTTC. Its translation: CAWSLGGKETQYF. V usage is TRBV30 and J usage is TRBJ2-5, with a tentative D call TRBD2 (6 bases). V shed 2 bases and J shed 3 bases, with 10 bases lying between them. Germline CDR1 is GTSNPN and CDR2 is SVGIG (reference sequence). The CDR3 is made up of 13 amino acids.

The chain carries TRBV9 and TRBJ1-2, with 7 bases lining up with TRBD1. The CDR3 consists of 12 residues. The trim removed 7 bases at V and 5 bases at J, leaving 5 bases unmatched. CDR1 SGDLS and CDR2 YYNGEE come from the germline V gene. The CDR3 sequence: CASLGTAYGYTF. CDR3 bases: TGTGCCAGCTTGGGGACAGCTTATGGCTACACCTTC. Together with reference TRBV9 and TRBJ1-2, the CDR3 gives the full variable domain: DSGVTQTPKHLITATGQRVTLRCSPRSGDLSVYWYQQSLDQGLQFLIQYYNGEERAKGNILERFSAQQFPDLHSELNLSSLELGDSALYFCASLGTAYGYTFGSGTRLTVV.

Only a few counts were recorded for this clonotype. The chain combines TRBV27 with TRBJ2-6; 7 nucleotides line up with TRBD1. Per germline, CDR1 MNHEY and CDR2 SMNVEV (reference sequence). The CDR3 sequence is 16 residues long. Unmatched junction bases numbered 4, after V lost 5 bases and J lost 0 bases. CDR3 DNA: TGTGCCAGCAGTAGCACAGGGGCCTCTGGGGCCAACGTCCTGACTTTC. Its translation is CASSSTGASGANVLTF.

The CDR3 nucleotides are TGTGCCAGCATCAACGACGCCACTAGCGGGTTAAGAGGAGATACGCAGTATTTT. Translation gives CASINDATSGLRGDTQYF. This chain connects TRBV6-5 to TRBJ2-3, with 9 positions matching TRBD2. Germline loops: CDR1 MNHEY, CDR2 SVGAGI. The CDR3 spans 18 residues. V trimming: 7 bases; J trimming: 5 bases; junction bases outside the gene matches: 19.

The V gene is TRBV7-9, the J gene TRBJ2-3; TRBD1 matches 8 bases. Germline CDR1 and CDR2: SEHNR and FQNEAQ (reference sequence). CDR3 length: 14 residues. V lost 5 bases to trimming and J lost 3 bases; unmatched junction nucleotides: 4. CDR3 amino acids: CASSGRQGTDTQYF. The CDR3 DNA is TGTGCCAGCAGCGGCCGACAGGGGACAGATACGCAGTATTTT.

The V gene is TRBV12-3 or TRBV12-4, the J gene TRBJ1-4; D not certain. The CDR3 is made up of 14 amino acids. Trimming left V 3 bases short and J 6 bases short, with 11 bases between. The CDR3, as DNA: TGTGCCAGCAGTTTCGGGCAGGCGGATGAAAAACTGTTTTTT. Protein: CASSFGQADEKLFF.

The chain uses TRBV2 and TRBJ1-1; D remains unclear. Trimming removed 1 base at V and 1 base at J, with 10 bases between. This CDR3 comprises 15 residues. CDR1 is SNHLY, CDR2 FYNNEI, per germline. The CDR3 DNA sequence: TGTGCCAGCAGTGAAGGTCGACGGCCGAACACTGAAGCTTTCTTT. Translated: CASSEGRRPNTEAFF.

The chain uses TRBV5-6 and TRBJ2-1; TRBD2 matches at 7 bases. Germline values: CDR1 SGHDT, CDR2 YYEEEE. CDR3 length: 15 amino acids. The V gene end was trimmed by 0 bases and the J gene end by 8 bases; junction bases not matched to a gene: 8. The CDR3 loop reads CASSLGLAVADEQFF. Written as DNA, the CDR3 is TGTGCCAGCAGCTTGGGGCTAGCGGTCGCGGATGAGCAGTTCTTC.

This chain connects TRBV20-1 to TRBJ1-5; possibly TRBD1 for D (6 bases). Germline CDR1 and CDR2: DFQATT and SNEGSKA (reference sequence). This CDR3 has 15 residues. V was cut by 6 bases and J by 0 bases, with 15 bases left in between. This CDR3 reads CSAIKTGTSNQPQHF. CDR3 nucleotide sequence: TGCAGTGCGATAAAAACAGGGACTAGCAATCAGCCCCAGCATTTT.

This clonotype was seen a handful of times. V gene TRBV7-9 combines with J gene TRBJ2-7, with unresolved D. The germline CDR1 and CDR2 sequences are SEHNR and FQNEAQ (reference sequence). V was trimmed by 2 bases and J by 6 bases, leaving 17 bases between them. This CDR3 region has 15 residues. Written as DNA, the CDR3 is TGTGCCAGCAGCTTATCGGTTTCTATGTCGGCCGAGCAGTACTTC. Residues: CASSLSVSMSAEQYF.

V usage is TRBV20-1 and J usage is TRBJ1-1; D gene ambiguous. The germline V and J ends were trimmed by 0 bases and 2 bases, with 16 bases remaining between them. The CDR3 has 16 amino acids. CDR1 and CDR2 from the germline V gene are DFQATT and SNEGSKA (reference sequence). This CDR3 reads CSAREGGRARNTEAFF. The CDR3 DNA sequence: TGCAGTGCTAGAGAGGGTGGAAGGGCCCGAAACACTGAAGCTTTCTTT.

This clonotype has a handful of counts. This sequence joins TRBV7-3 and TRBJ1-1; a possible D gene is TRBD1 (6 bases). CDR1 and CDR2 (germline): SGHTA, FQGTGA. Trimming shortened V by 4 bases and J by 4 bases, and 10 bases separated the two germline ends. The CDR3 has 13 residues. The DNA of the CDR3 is TGTGCCAGCAGCTCTACAGGGAGCACTGAAGCTTTCTTT. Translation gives CASSSTGSTEAFF.

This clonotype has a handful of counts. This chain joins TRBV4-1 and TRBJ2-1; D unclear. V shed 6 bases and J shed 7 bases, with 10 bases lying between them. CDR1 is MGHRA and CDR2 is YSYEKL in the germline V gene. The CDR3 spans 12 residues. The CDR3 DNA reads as TGCGCCAGCAGGTCCTCCACGAATGAGCAGTTCTTC. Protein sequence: CASRSSTNEQFF.

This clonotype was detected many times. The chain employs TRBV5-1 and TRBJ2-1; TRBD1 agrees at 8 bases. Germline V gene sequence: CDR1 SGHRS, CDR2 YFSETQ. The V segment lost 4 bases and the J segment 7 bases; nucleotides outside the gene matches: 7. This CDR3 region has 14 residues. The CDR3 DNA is TGCGCCAGCAGCGGGCAGGGGGCTGGAAATGAGCAGTTCTTC. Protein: CASSGQGAGNEQFF.